The source of this T cell receptor (beta chain) is a study of blood T cells in healthy people across ages. General study points: With age, beta diversity per million T cells declined roughly linearly, significantly by 40.

Ten milliliters of peripheral blood were drawn from each donor into EDTA-treated tubes. Extraction yielded at least 5 micrograms of total RNA per sample. In this sample, this clonotype turned up a few times. Its target is not known. The germline gives CDR1 SGHVS, CDR2 FNYEAQ. V dropped 4 bases and J dropped 0; count of bases not matched to a gene: 6. The CDR3 length is 15 residues. A sample-barcoded 5' primer and a J-beta primer mix were used in a second PCR of roughly 7 to 11 cycles. Carrying 12 random nucleotides, a template-switch adaptor labeled each individual cDNA molecule. TCRdb passed the 5' RACE reads through MiXCR, listing each CDR3 protein once. The sample holds approximately 690,000 distinct CDR3 sequences, around 41% seen once.

This sequence joins TRBV7-6 and TRBJ2-7; TRBD1 agrees at 7 bases. The clonotype originates from a man older than 75 in good health. What was sequenced was blood. CDR3 protein: CASSSTGDFSYEQYF. Here the CDR3 DNA reads TGTGCCAGCAGCTCTACAGGGGATTTCTCCTACGAGCAGTACTTC.